A single sample gave rise to the 9 T cell receptor beta chains below, sequenced in a study of blood T cell repertoires in COVID-19 (dated by TCRdb to the early 2020s). Library preparation used the immunoSEQ multiplex PCR assay. TCRdb retrieved this table from immuneACCESS and kept in-frame rearrangements only. Not all clones are present; in checked studies, unresolved V genes account for under half, and no reason is known for the remainder. For this sample there are roughly 100,000 clones; around 82% appear just once. The ten largest clones add up to about 5% of the sample. Material: peripheral blood. These receptors were collected from a man aged 55 to 70 with acute or convalescent COVID-19.

This chain joins TRBV5-5 and TRBJ2-5; TRBD1 aligns across 7 bases. Germline V gives CDR1 SGHKS, CDR2 YYEKEE (reference sequence). The CDR3 is 13 residues long. With V trimmed by 5 bases and J by 5 bases, 6 bases remained unmatched. The CDR3: CASSSTGVETQYF. CDR3 DNA sequence: TGTGCCAGCAGTTCAACAGGGGTCGAGACCCAGTACTTC. Combining the CDR3 with reference TRBV5-5 and TRBJ2-5 gives the whole variable domain DAGVTQSPTHLIKTRGQQVTLRCSPISGHKSVSWYQQVLGQGPQFIFQYYEKEERGRGNFPDRFSARQFPNYSSELNVNALLLGDSALYLCASSSTGVETQYFGPGTRLLVL.

This chain joins TRBV7-8 and TRBJ1-5; D call uncertain. From germline, CDR1 is SGHVS and CDR2 FQNEAQ. The CDR3 runs to 16 residues. The germline V and J ends were trimmed by 1 base and 6 bases, with 16 bases remaining between them. The CDR3 is CASSLGISQIPQPQHF. DNA of the CDR3: TGTGCCAGCAGCTTAGGCATTAGCCAAATACCTCAGCCCCAGCATTTT. Drawing the rest from reference TRBV7-8 and TRBJ1-5, the complete variable domain is GAGVSQSPRYKVAKRGQDVALRCDPISGHVSLFWYQQALGQGPEFLTYFQNEAQLDKSGLPSDRFFAERPEGSVSTLKIQRTQQEDSAVYLCASSLGISQIPQPQHFGDGTRLSIL.

The chain couples TRBV14 to TRBJ2-2; TRBD1 is a possible D gene (6 bases). The CDR3 sequence is 14 residues long. Trimming took 3 bases from V and 5 from J, leaving 10 bases between them. CDR1 SGHDN and CDR2 FVKESK come from the germline V gene. Written as DNA, the CDR3 is TGTGCCAGCAGCCAGGCGACAGGTACCGGGGAGCTGTTTTTT. It specifies CASSQATGTGELFF.

V and J are TRBV7-9 and TRBJ1-5; no clear D gene. Germline CDR1 and CDR2: SEHNR and FQNEAQ (reference sequence). The CDR3 runs to 13 residues. V dropped 7 bases and J dropped 4 bases, with 11 bases sitting between them. The CDR3: CASTKAWNQPQHF. The CDR3 DNA follows: TGTGCCAGCACCAAGGCTTGGAATCAGCCCCAGCATTTT.

CDR3 protein: CASSLRQGFTDTQYF. In DNA form, the CDR3 reads TGTGCCAGCAGCTTACGACAGGGGTTCACAGATACGCAGTATTTT. The chain recombines TRBV7-6 with TRBJ2-3; 8 nucleotides match TRBD1. V trimming: 2 bases; J trimming: 2 bases; junction bases outside the gene matches: 3. The CDR3 loop spans 15 amino acids. Germline V CDR1 and CDR2: SGHVS, FNYEAQ. The full variable domain, completed using reference TRBV7-6 and TRBJ2-3, is GAGVSQSPRYKVTKRGQDVALRCDPISGHVSLYWYRQALGQGPEFLTYFNYEAQQDKSGLPNDRFSAERPEGSISTLTIQRTEQRDSAMYRCASSLRQGFTDTQYFGPGTRLTVL.

The CDR3 protein is CASSPGRAYEAFF. In DNA, the CDR3 is TGTGCCAGCTCACCCGGCAGGGCCTATGAAGCTTTCTTT. The J gene is TRBJ1-1, the V gene TRBV18, with TRBD1 as a possible D gene (5 bases). There are 13 residues in the CDR3. Germline values: CDR1 KGHSH, CDR2 LQKENI. V was trimmed by 3 bases and J by 7 bases, leaving 12 bases between them.

Remarks on this clone: Other DNA sequences in this sample translate to the same CDR3. CDR3 coding DNA: TGCGCCAGCAGCTTGGAGGGGGTAAGCTACAATGAGCAGTTCTTC. The encoded protein is CASSLEGVSYNEQFF. The V and J genes are TRBV5-1 and TRBJ2-1; TRBD1 is a possible D gene (6 bases). The CDR3 covers 15 residues. Per the germline V gene, CDR1 is SGHRS and CDR2 is YFSETQ. Trimming shortened V by 0 bases and J by 3 bases, and 10 bases separated the two germline ends.

CDR3: CAISSRDRVLTGELFF. CDR3 nucleotide sequence: TGTGCCATCAGTAGCCGGGACAGAGTTCTCACCGGGGAGCTGTTTTTT. The chain uses TRBV10-3 and TRBJ2-2, with TRBD1 matching 7 bases. J lost 4 bases, V lost 5 bases, and 10 bases had no gene match. The CDR3 is 16 amino acids. Germline V gene sequence: CDR1 ENHRY, CDR2 SYGVKD.

The J gene is TRBJ1-3, the V gene TRBV7-6; 8 nucleotides agree with TRBD1. This CDR3 is 19 amino acids long. The V and J ends lost 1 base and 0 bases, in that order; junction bases with no gene match: 11. Germline V gene data show CDR1 as SGHVS and CDR2 as FNYEAQ. CDR3 protein: CASSLGTGHGPDSGNTIYF. In DNA, the CDR3 is TGTGCCAGCAGCTTAGGGACAGGGCACGGGCCGGACTCTGGAAACACCATATATTTT.